This T cell receptor beta chain was profiled in a study of cytomegalovirus exposure and HLA in healthy donors. Study background: Earlier, 117 million unique TCR beta sequences were recovered from approximately 180 million T cells by an analysis. Study results and limitations: Reported results showed that the classifier diagnosed cytomegalovirus status with high specificity and sensitivity. Sequencing had likely introduced a cluster of highly shared sequence variants as an artifact.

Germline V CDR1 and CDR2: DFQATT, SNEGSKA (reference sequence). The CDR3 totals 11 residues. The ends were cut back, 5 bases at V and 7 bases at J, with 9 bases in the middle. This PCR relied on a set of 60 Vbeta primers and 13 Jbeta primers. Data came from immunoSEQ multiplex PCR; TCRdb stores just in-frame clones and leaves some out. This sample has about 150,000 clones, with around 80% found just once. Comment on this clone: The target antigen is unknown.

The chain has TRBV20-1 and TRBJ2-1; no definite D call. The sample consisted of PBMCs. This clonotype originated in a man aged 40-49 years in good health and CMV-seronegative. The CDR3 sequence: CSAPSRNEQFF. The CDR3 DNA reads TGCAGTGCTCCTTCCCGGAATGAGCAGTTCTTC.